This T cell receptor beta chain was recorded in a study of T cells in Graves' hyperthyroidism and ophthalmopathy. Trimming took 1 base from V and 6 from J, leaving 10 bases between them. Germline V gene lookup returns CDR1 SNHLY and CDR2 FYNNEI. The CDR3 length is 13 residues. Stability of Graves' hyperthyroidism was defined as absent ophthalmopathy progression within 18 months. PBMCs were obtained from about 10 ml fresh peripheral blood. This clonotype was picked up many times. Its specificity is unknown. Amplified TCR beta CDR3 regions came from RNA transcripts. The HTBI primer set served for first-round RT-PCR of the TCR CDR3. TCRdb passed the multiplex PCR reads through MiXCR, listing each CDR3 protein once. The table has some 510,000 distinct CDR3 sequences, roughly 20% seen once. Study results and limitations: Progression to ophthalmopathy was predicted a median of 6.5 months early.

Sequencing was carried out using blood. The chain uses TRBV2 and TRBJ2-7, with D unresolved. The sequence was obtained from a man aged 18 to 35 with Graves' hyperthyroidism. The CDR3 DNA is TGTGCCAGCAGTGAAGACCCGACAACCGAGCAGTACTTC. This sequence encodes CASSEDPTTEQYF.